The 17 T cell receptor beta chains given below trace back to one sample, sequenced in a study of OX40 agonist ivuxolimab in advanced cancers. Sequencing used immunoSEQ multiplex PCR; TCRdb keeps in-frame clones, though not all of them. The sample yields some 70,000 clones, roughly 89% seen once. This specimen was CD4+ or CD8+ T cells sorted from blood, taken in a trial of the OX40 agonist ivuxolimab. Every receptor here comes from an adult with an advanced solid tumor such as melanoma, head and neck, liver or kidney cancer.

This chain connects TRBV5-1 to TRBJ2-5; a weak D match, TRBD1 (7 bases). The germline V gene encodes CDR1 SGHRS and CDR2 YFSETQ. This CDR3 region has 16 residues. The V and J ends lost 4 bases and 5 bases respectively, with 21 bases between them. The CDR3 DNA reads as TGCGCCAGCAGCCACAATGGAGGGGGCGAGGGGGAGACCCAGTACTTC. It encodes CASSHNGGGEGETQYF.

For this clone: One end of the junction is discordant with germline, which a read error may explain. The J gene is TRBJ1-1, the V gene TRBV12-5; D gene unclear. Germline CDR1 reads LGHNT; CDR2 reads FRNRAP. The CDR3 is 13 amino acids. The CDR3: CASSLVMNTEAFF. CDR3 nucleotides: TGTGCTAGTAGTTTGGTAATGAACACTGAAGCTTTCTTT. Filled out from reference TRBV12-5 and TRBJ1-1, the complete variable domain reads DARVTQTPRHKVTEMGQEVTMRCQPILGHNTVFWYRQTMMQGLELLAYFRNRAPLDDSGMPKDRFSAEMPDATLATLKIQPSEPRDSAVYFCASSLVMNTEAFFGQGTRLTVV.

The chain combines TRBV7-2 with TRBJ2-1, with 12 bases lining up with TRBD2. After removal of 4 bases from V and 10 bases from J, the junction contained 5 bases not matched to a gene. Germline-derived CDR1 and CDR2 are SGHTA and FQGNSA. The CDR3 runs to 14 residues. The CDR3 DNA follows: TGTGCCAGCAGCTGGACTAGCGGGGCCCCAGAGCAGTTCTTC. Its translation is CASSWTSGAPEQFF.

The gene calls are TRBV5-1 and TRBJ2-7, with 8 nucleotides matching TRBD1. This CDR3 spans 15 amino acids. The junction had 10 bases not matched to a gene; V was cut back by 5 bases and J by 3 bases. In germline, CDR1 is SGHRS, CDR2 YFSETQ. This CDR3 reads CASSLTGGYGYEQYF. Written as DNA, the CDR3 is TGCGCCAGCAGTCTAACAGGGGGATATGGCTACGAGCAGTACTTC.

Points on this clone: This sample also contains other DNA sequences that code for the same CDR3. V and J are TRBV7-9 and TRBJ1-3, with 10 positions matching TRBD1. The CDR3 contains 17 residues. Germline CDR1 SEHNR, CDR2 FQNEAQ (reference sequence). V trimming: 4 bases; J trimming: 4 bases; junction bases outside the gene matches: 10. The CDR3 region has the DNA TGTGCCAGCAGCTCAGGGCGACAGGGGGCGTCCGGAAACACCATATATTTT. This encodes CASSSGRQGASGNTIYF.

The chain has TRBV27 and TRBJ2-1; no reliable D call. V shed 6 bases and J shed 0 bases, with 9 bases lying between them. CDR3 length: 14 amino acids. Germline CDR1 and CDR2: MNHEY and SMNVEV (reference sequence). CDR3 in DNA: TGTGCCAGCAGGCGGCCTAGCTCCTACAATGAGCAGTTCTTC. Encoded protein: CASRRPSSYNEQFF.

This clone has a single count. The V call is TRBV29-1, the J call TRBJ2-7; 10 positions agree with TRBD1. The V gene's germline CDR1 is SQVTM and CDR2 ANQGSEA. The CDR3 is 13 amino acids. V shed 6 bases and J 1 base; nucleotides not matched to a gene: 3. CDR3 loop: CSVGQGRSYEQYF. DNA for the CDR3: TGCAGCGTGGGACAGGGGAGATCCTACGAGCAGTACTTC.

The J gene is TRBJ1-4, the V gene TRBV28; 8 nucleotides align to TRBD1. With 0 bases clipped from V and 13 bases from J, the junction kept 4 bases outside the gene matches. Germline CDR1 and CDR2: MDHEN and SYDVKM. The CDR3 loop spans 13 amino acids. CDR3 DNA sequence: TGTGCCAGCAGTTTATGGGACAGGGAAGGACTGTTTTTT. Its protein product is CASSLWDREGLFF.

The J gene is TRBJ1-1, the V gene TRBV2, with D possibly being TRBD1 (6 bases). Trimming shortened V by 5 bases and J by 1 base, and 17 bases separated the two germline ends. The CDR3 is made up of 16 amino acids. Germline-derived CDR1 and CDR2 are SNHLY and FYNNEI. CDR3 in amino acids: CASSRAGVGENTEAFF. The CDR3, as DNA: TGTGCCAGCAGTCGCGCAGGGGTTGGGGAGAACACTGAAGCTTTCTTT.

The chain links TRBV2 to TRBJ1-3; D is undetermined. Germline V CDR1 and CDR2: SNHLY, FYNNEI. This CDR3 has 11 amino acids. Trimming pared 7 bases from V and 3 bases from J, leaving 4 bases between. DNA for the CDR3: TGTGCCAGCATAGGTGGAAACACCATATATTTT. Amino acid sequence: CASIGGNTIYF.

This chain connects TRBV5-1 to TRBJ2-3; 10 nucleotides align to TRBD1. The V gene end was trimmed by 4 bases and the J gene end by 4 bases; junction bases not matched to a gene: 9. This CDR3 has 16 amino acids. Germline V gene sequence: CDR1 SGHRS, CDR2 YFSETQ. For the CDR3, the DNA is TGCGCCAGCAGCCTTGTGACAGGGGGCCGAGCAGATACGCAGTATTTT. As protein: CASSLVTGGRADTQYF. The complete variable domain, with remaining parts taken from reference TRBV5-1 and TRBJ2-3, reads KAGVTQTPRYLIKTRGQQVTLSCSPISGHRSVSWYQQTPGQGLQFLFEYFSETQRNKGNFPGRFSGRQFSNSRSEMNVSTLELGDSALYLCASSLVTGGRADTQYFGPGTRLTVL.

The chain links TRBV15 to TRBJ1-5; D remains unclear. The CDR3 loop spans 15 amino acids. Germline loops: CDR1 LNHNV, CDR2 YYDKDF (reference sequence). Between the trimmed V and J ends, which lost 4 bases and 2 bases, there was a span of 12 bases. The CDR3 DNA reads TGTGCCACCAGCACACTACCAAGGGGCAATCAGCCCCAGCATTTT. It encodes CATSTLPRGNQPQHF.

The V and J genes are TRBV5-1 and TRBJ2-1, with a possible D match to TRBD1 (6 bases). The germline V gene has CDR1 SGHRS and CDR2 YFSETQ. Trimming cost V 0 bases and J 4 bases, with 14 bases left between them. The CDR3 has 16 residues. This CDR3 is CASSLGEGGSYNEQFF. The DNA of the CDR3 is TGCGCCAGCAGCTTGGGGGAAGGGGGATCTTACAATGAGCAGTTCTTC. Based on the CDR3 plus reference TRBV5-1 and TRBJ2-1, the full variable domain is KAGVTQTPRYLIKTRGQQVTLSCSPISGHRSVSWYQQTPGQGLQFLFEYFSETQRNKGNFPGRFSGRQFSNSRSEMNVSTLELGDSALYLCASSLGEGGSYNEQFFGPGTRLTVL.

This chain links TRBV27 with TRBJ1-5; maybe TRBD1 (5 bases). Trimming shortened V by 2 bases and J by 9 bases, and 17 bases separated the two germline ends. This CDR3 spans 15 amino acids. CDR1 is MNHEY and CDR2 is SMNVEV in the germline V gene (reference sequence). CDR3 residues: CASSLKGRGEGPQHF. CDR3 DNA sequence: TGTGCCAGCAGTTTAAAGGGACGGGGAGAGGGGCCCCAGCATTTT.

The gene calls are TRBV7-6 and TRBJ2-3, with TRBD1 matching 8 bases. Germline lookup yields CDR1 SGHVS and CDR2 FNYEAQ. This CDR3 has 16 amino acids. The V segment lost 5 bases and the J segment 3 bases; nucleotides outside the gene matches: 10. Written as DNA, the CDR3 is TGTGCCAGCAGCCCGAGGACAGGGAGAGGGACAGATACGCAGTATTTT. This encodes CASSPRTGRGTDTQYF. The variable domain in full, completed from reference TRBV7-6 and TRBJ2-3, reads GAGVSQSPRYKVTKRGQDVALRCDPISGHVSLYWYRQALGQGPEFLTYFNYEAQQDKSGLPNDRFSAERPEGSISTLTIQRTEQRDSAMYRCASSPRTGRGTDTQYFGPGTRLTVL.

V is TRBV6-5 and J is TRBJ1-4; D call uncertain. Trimming stripped 4 bases from V and 0 bases from J, with 9 bases between. The CDR3 is 15 residues long. CDR1 is MNHEY and CDR2 is SVGAGI in the germline V gene. The CDR3 DNA sequence: TGTGCCAGCAGTTCAAGGCCAGCAACTAATGAAAAACTGTTTTTT. This codes for CASSSRPATNEKLFF.

The chain employs TRBV15 and TRBJ1-2, with TRBD1 identical over 7 bases. Germline CDR1 reads LNHNV; CDR2 reads YYDKDF (reference sequence). This CDR3 spans 16 amino acids. The J segment lost 7 bases and the V segment lost 4 bases, leaving 15 bases of the junction unmatched. CDR3 region: CATSKGQILIAGGYTF. As DNA, the CDR3 is TGTGCCACCAGCAAGGGACAGATCTTAATAGCGGGTGGCTACACCTTC.